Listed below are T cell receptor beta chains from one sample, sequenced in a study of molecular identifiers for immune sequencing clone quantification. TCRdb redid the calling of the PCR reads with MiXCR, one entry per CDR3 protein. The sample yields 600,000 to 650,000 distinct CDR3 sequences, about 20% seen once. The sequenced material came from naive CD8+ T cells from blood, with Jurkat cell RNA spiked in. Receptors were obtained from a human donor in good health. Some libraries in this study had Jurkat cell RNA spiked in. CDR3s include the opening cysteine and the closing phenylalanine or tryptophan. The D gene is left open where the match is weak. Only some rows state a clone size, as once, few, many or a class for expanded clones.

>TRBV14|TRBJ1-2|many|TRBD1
CASSLADRVPFYGYTF
TGTGCCAGCAGCCTCGCCGACAGGGTCCCCTTCTATGGCTACACCTTC
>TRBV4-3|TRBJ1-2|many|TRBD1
CASSRVTGGENYGYTF
TGCGCCAGCAGCCGCGTGACAGGGGGAGAGAACTATGGCTACACCTTC
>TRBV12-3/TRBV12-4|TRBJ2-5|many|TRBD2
CASSLLAAGGSETQYF
TGTGCCAGCAGTTTATTGGCGGCGGGGGGGTCAGAGACCCAGTACTTC
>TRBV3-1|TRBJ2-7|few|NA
CASSQVGPWAYEQYF
TGTGCCAGCAGCCAAGTGGGGCCGTGGGCATACGAGCAGTACTTC
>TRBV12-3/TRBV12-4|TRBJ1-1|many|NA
CASSLVAPNTEAFF
TGTGCCAGCAGTTTGGTGGCTCCGAACACTGAAGCTTTCTTT
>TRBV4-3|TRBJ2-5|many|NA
CASSQDRTGRRETQYF
TGCGCCAGCAGCCAAGATAGGACGGGGAGGCGTGAGACCCAGTACTTC
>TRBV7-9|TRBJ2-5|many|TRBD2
CASTPWEAGEAQYF
TGTGCCAGCACCCCGTGGGAAGCGGGAGAGGCCCAGTACTTC
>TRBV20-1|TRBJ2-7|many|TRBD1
CSAMDRVFYEQYF
TGCAGTGCTATGGACAGGGTTTTCTACGAGCAGTACTTC
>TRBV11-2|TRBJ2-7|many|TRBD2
CASSLISGVPYEQYF
TGTGCCAGCAGCCTAATTAGCGGGGTCCCCTACGAGCAGTACTTC
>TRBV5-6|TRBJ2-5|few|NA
CASSSKGTLGQETQYF
TGTGCCAGCAGCTCCAAGGGGACCTTGGGGCAAGAGACCCAGTACTTC
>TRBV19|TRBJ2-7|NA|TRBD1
CASSVGTGGAYEQYF
TGTGCCAGTAGTGTCGGGACAGGGGGGGCCTACGAGCAGTACTTC
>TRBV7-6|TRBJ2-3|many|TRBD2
CASSMLAGPLTDTQYF
TGTGCCAGCAGCATGCTAGCGGGGCCCTTGACAGATACGCAGTATTTT
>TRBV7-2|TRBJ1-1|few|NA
CASSETLGALGGTEAFF
TGTGCCAGCAGCGAGACTTTGGGGGCGCTGGGTGGGACTGAAGCTTTCTTT
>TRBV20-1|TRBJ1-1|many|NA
CSARDRAGRTPEAFF
TGCAGTGCTAGAGATCGGGCAGGGCGAACACCTGAAGCTTTCTTT
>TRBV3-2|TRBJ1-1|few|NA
CASSHRRGKNTEAFF
TGTGCCAGCAGCCACCGAAGGGGGAAAAACACTGAAGCTTTCTTT
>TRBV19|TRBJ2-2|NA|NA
CASSIDAETGRTGELFF
TGTGCCAGTAGTATAGATGCCGAGACAGGTCGGACCGGGGAGCTGTTTTTT
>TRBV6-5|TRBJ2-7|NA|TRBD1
CASSDGTGPTYEQYF
TGTGCCAGCAGCGACGGGACAGGCCCCACCTACGAGCAGTACTTC
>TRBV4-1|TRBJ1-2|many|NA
CASSQEEVPGHGYTF
TGCGCCAGCAGCCAAGAGGAGGTCCCCGGACATGGCTACACCTTC
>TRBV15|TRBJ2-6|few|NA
CATSRQTSGANVLTF
TGTGCCACCAGCAGACAAACATCTGGGGCCAACGTCCTGACTTTC
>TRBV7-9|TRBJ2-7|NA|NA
CASSFGGETYEQCF
TGTGCCAGCAGCTTTGGCGGGGAAACCTACGAGCAGTGCTTC
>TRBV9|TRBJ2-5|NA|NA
CASSPEMLETQYF
TGTGCCAGCAGCCCCGAGATGTTGGAGACCCAGTACTTC
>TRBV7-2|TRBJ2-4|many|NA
CASSSGGRFSKNIQYF
TGTGCCAGCAGCTCTGGCGGCAGGTTCTCCAAAAACATTCAGTACTTC
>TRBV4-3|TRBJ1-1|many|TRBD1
CASSPTIRQGPNTEAFF
TGCGCCAGCAGCCCGACGATAAGACAGGGGCCAAACACTGAAGCTTTCTTT
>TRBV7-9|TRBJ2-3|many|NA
CASSATGHNTDTQYF
TGTGCCAGCAGCGCGACGGGACACAACACAGATACGCAGTATTTT
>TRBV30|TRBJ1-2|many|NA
CAWSPENYGYTF
TGTGCCTGGAGTCCAGAGAACTATGGCTACACCTTC
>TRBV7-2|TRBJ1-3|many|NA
CASSLTVIMGSNTIYF
TGTGCCAGCAGCTTAACAGTCATCATGGGATCCAACACCATATATTTT
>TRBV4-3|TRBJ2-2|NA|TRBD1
CASSQDRTTGMNTGELFF
TGCGCCAGCAGCCAAGATAGGACGACAGGGATGAACACCGGGGAGCTGTTTTTT
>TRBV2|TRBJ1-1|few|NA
CASSEHTLEAFF
TGTGCCAGCAGTGAACATACACTTGAAGCTTTCTTT